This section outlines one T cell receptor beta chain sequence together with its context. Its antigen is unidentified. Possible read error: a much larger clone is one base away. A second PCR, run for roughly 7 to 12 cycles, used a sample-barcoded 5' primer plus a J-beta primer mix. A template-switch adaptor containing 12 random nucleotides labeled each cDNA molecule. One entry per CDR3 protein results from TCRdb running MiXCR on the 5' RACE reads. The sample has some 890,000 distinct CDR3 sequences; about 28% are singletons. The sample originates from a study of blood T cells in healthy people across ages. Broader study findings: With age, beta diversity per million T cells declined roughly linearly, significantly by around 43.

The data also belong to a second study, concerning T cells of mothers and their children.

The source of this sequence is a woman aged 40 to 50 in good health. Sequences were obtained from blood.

As DNA, the CDR3 is TGCGCCGGCAGCCAAAGATGGGGGACAGATACGGGCGCAGATACGCAGTATTTT. Its protein is CAGSQRWGTDTGADTQYF. The gene calls are TRBV4-1 and TRBJ2-3, with TRBD1 matching 7 bases. Germline V gene sequence: CDR1 MGHRA, CDR2 YSYEKL. The CDR3 has 18 amino acids.